Shown below are 18 T cell receptor beta chains from a single sample sequenced in a study of shared clonotypes between healthy human individuals. Produced via immunoSEQ multiplex PCR; TCRdb's table is partial and in-frame only. Among around 2.1 million clones, approximately 94% were seen once, and the ten largest hold roughly 1.8%. The naive CD8 fraction comprised CD45RO-negative cells positively selected for CCR7 and excluded terminally differentiated effector memory CD45RA+ cells. The sample comprised naive CD8+ T cells from PBMCs. The receptors were gathered from a young man in good health. Some clones in this sample may be carry-over from other donors' samples.

This rearrangement joins TRBV6-5 to TRBJ1-4, with D perhaps TRBD1 (5 bases). Germline V gene lookup returns CDR1 MNHEY and CDR2 SVGAGI. CDR3 length: 14 residues. V lost 8 bases, J lost 4 bases, and 14 bases lay in between. CDR3 in amino acids: CASSPPGGNEKLFF. CDR3 DNA sequence: TGTGCCAGCTCACCCCCCGGGGGTAATGAAAAACTGTTTTTT.

The chain couples TRBV7-9 to TRBJ1-1; a possible D gene is TRBD1 (5 bases). The CDR3 runs 14 residues. Germline assignment: CDR1 SEHNR and CDR2 FQNEAQ (reference sequence). V lost 5 bases and J 5 bases, leaving 15 bases between the germline ends. CDR3 residues: CASSPGGGRTEAFF. The DNA for the CDR3 is TGTGCCAGCAGCCCCGGGGGAGGGCGGACTGAAGCTTTCTTT.

V usage is TRBV27 and J usage is TRBJ2-5; a possible D gene is TRBD2 (6 bases). CDR1 is MNHEY and CDR2 is SMNVEV in the germline V gene (reference sequence). The CDR3 runs to 13 residues. The ends were cut back, 4 bases at V and 4 bases at J, with 10 bases in the middle. The CDR3 loop reads CASSSRLGETQYF. Here the CDR3 DNA reads TGTGCCAGCAGTTCCCGACTAGGAGAGACCCAGTACTTC.

The chain joins TRBV19 to TRBJ2-7, with 7 bases identical to TRBD1. Germline loops: CDR1 LNHDA, CDR2 SQIVND (reference sequence). This CDR3 is built from 16 residues. With 8 bases clipped from V and 3 bases from J, the junction kept 16 bases outside the gene matches. CDR3 in amino acids: CASGRQGPVPFYEQYF. In DNA form, the CDR3 reads TGTGCCAGTGGGAGACAGGGCCCCGTCCCCTTCTACGAGCAGTACTTC.

This clone was observed a few times. The V and J genes are TRBV27 and TRBJ1-5; 8 nucleotides align to TRBD1. The V gene end was trimmed by 8 bases and the J gene end by 6 bases; junction bases not matched to a gene: 12. CDR3 length: 15 amino acids. Germline CDR1 reads MNHEY; CDR2 reads SMNVEV (reference sequence). CDR3 loop: CASADRENIGQPQHF. The CDR3 DNA sequence: TGTGCCAGCGCGGACAGGGAAAACATCGGTCAGCCCCAGCATTTT.

A few counts support this clone. The sample holds other DNA sequences that translate to the same CDR3. This sequence joins TRBV2 and TRBJ1-1; D gene uncertain. The CDR3 covers 11 residues. Germline V lookup: CDR1 SNHLY, CDR2 FYNNEI. Trimming removed 6 bases at V and 1 base at J, with 3 bases between. CDR3 loop: CASSPNTEAFF. CDR3 coding DNA: TGTGCCAGCAGCCCGAACACTGAAGCTTTCTTT.

The chain employs TRBV15 and TRBJ2-1; TRBD2 agrees at 8 bases. V trimming: 6 bases; J trimming: 8 bases; junction bases outside the gene matches: 12. Germline V gene sequence: CDR1 LNHNV, CDR2 YYDKDF (reference sequence). This CDR3 comprises 15 residues. This CDR3 is CATSGTGRAGDEQFF. Here the CDR3 DNA reads TGTGCCACCAGTGGGACCGGGAGGGCCGGGGATGAGCAGTTCTTC.

The gene calls are TRBV6-5 and TRBJ2-1; 11 bases agree with TRBD2. Germline CDR1 MNHEY, CDR2 SVGAGI. The ends lost 4 bases at V and 6 bases at J; junction bases unmatched: 2. The CDR3 extends over 14 amino acids. The CDR3 DNA follows: TGTGCCAGCAGTTCAACTAGCGGGGGCAATGAGCAGTTCTTC. Translating it yields CASSSTSGGNEQFF.

The chain joins TRBV5-5 to TRBJ1-5; D remains ambiguous. Germline V gene lookup returns CDR1 SGHKS and CDR2 YYEKEE (reference sequence). CDR3 size: 19 residues. Trimming took off 5 bases at V and 0 bases at J, with 24 bases between the two ends. The CDR3 DNA reads TGTGCCAGCAGTTGGAGGCGCGGTGGACGGGGTCATAGCAATCAGCCCCAGCATTTT. Amino acid sequence: CASSWRRGGRGHSNQPQHF.

This rearrangement joins TRBV9 to TRBJ2-5; D might be TRBD2 (5 bases). Germline CDR1 SGDLS, CDR2 YYNGEE. V shed 4 bases and J shed 9 bases, with 19 bases lying between them. The CDR3 extends over 14 amino acids. This CDR3 is CASSPRGGFGPQYF. The CDR3 coding sequence is TGTGCCAGCAGCCCCCGTGGAGGTTTTGGGCCCCAGTACTTC.

In DNA form, the CDR3 reads TGTGCCAGCAGCGTCACGGCCGGGACACCAGGTGAGCAGTACTTC. Translating it yields CASSVTAGTPGEQYF. The chain has TRBV9 and TRBJ2-7; TRBD1 might be the D (6 bases). The CDR3 is 15 amino acids. Trimming took off 2 bases at V and 7 bases at J, with 19 bases between the two ends. Germline V gene sequence: CDR1 SGDLS, CDR2 YYNGEE.

Worth noting for this clone: This specimen includes other DNA sequences encoding the same CDR3. The CDR3 DNA reads as TGTGCCATCAGTGAGTCGCAGGGGGGCTATGGCTACACCTTC. Its protein is CAISESQGGYGYTF. The gene calls are TRBV10-3 and TRBJ1-2; 7 bases align to TRBD1. This CDR3 region has 14 residues. V was clipped by 0 bases and J by 4 bases; unmatched bases: 2. Per the germline V gene, CDR1 is ENHRY and CDR2 is SYGVKD.

V gene TRBV2 combines with J gene TRBJ1-2, with D possibly matching TRBD1 (5 bases). V was clipped by 3 bases and J by 6 bases, with 23 bases between them. From germline, CDR1 is SNHLY and CDR2 FYNNEI. The CDR3 is 17 residues long. The CDR3 region has the DNA TGTGCCAGCAGTGAGTCCCGCCTTGGCAGGGAGGTCCATGGCTACACCTTC. This translates into CASSESRLGREVHGYTF.

Points on this clone: Other DNA sequences in the sample encode the same CDR3. This chain connects TRBV11-3 to TRBJ2-2, with D perhaps given as TRBD1 or TRBD2 (6 bases each). Germline-derived CDR1 and CDR2 are SGHNT and YENEEA. Trimming stripped 3 bases from V and 7 bases from J, with 12 bases between. CDR3 length: 14 amino acids. CDR3 loop: CASSFRGPGGELFF. CDR3 DNA: TGTGCCAGCAGCTTTCGGGGGCCTGGCGGGGAGCTGTTTTTT.

A single count supports this clone. The gene calls are TRBV20-1 and TRBJ1-2, with 7 bases matching TRBD1. Germline V gene sequence: CDR1 DFQATT, CDR2 SNEGSKA (reference sequence). The V gene end was trimmed by 3 bases and the J gene end by 8 bases; junction bases not matched to a gene: 3. This CDR3 contains 11 residues. The CDR3 region is CSARGGGGYTF. As DNA, the CDR3 is TGCAGTGCTAGGGGAGGGGGCGGCTACACCTTC.

This chain uses TRBV27 with TRBJ2-5; 7 nucleotides match TRBD1. The V gene's germline CDR1 is MNHEY and CDR2 SMNVEV (reference sequence). V lost 5 bases to trimming and J lost 5 bases; unmatched junction nucleotides: 14. The CDR3 loop spans 16 amino acids. DNA of the CDR3: TGTGCCAGCAGTATGGGGACAGTTTTTCCCCAGGAGACCCAGTACTTC. Translated: CASSMGTVFPQETQYF.

V usage is TRBV28 and J usage is TRBJ2-1; 14 bases agree with TRBD2. Germline assignment: CDR1 MDHEN and CDR2 SYDVKM. The length of the CDR3 is 17 residues. J gave up 6 bases and V 4 bases, and 8 bases lay outside the gene matches. The CDR3 protein is CASSSGLAGDHFNEQFF. In nucleotides, the CDR3 is TGTGCCAGCAGTTCGGGACTAGCGGGAGATCATTTCAATGAGCAGTTCTTC. Based on the CDR3 plus reference TRBV28 and TRBJ2-1, the full variable domain is DVKVTQSSRYLVKRTGEKVFLECVQDMDHENMFWYRQDPGLGLRLIYFSYDVKMKEKGDIPEGYSVSREKKERFSLILESASTNQTSMYLCASSSGLAGDHFNEQFFGPGTRLTVL.

The sample holds a few counts of this clone. The rearrangement links TRBV19 to TRBJ1-1; 7 nucleotides match TRBD1. V gave up 1 base and J gave up 4 bases; unmatched junction bases: 3. CDR3 length equals 14 residues. The V gene's germline CDR1 is LNHDA and CDR2 SQIVND (reference sequence). CDR3 amino acids: CASSIGGQLTEAFF. CDR3 DNA sequence: TGTGCCAGTAGTATAGGGGGACAGCTCACTGAAGCTTTCTTT.